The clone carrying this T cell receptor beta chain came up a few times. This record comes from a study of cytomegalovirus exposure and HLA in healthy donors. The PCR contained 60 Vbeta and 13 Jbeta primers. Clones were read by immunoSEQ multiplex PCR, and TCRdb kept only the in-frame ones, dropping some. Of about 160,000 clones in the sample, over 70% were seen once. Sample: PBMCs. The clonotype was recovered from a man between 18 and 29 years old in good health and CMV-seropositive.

The chain's CDR3 is CASSPWTVYSGNTIYF. The CDR3 coding sequence is TGTGCCAGCTCACCATGGACAGTTTACTCTGGAAACACCATATATTTT. The chain uses TRBV18 and TRBJ1-3; tentative D call: TRBD1 (6 bases). Germline assignment: CDR1 KGHSH and CDR2 LQKENI. Trimming stripped 2 bases from V and 0 bases from J, with 11 bases between. CDR3 length: 16 amino acids. Together with reference TRBV18 and TRBJ1-3, the CDR3 gives the full variable domain: NAGVMQNPRHLVRRRGQEARLRCSPMKGHSHVYWYRQLPEEGLKFMVYLQKENIIDESGMPKERFSAEFPKEGPSILRIQQVVRGDSAAYFCASSPWTVYSGNTIYFGEGSWLTVV.